The rows below give T cell receptor beta chains drawn from one sample of a study of cytomegalovirus exposure and HLA in healthy donors. TCRdb keeps only in-frame clones here, not all; method: immunoSEQ multiplex PCR. The data show 120,000 or so clones, about 96% seen once. The sequenced material came from PBMCs. All receptors come from a man aged 18 to 30 in good health and CMV-seronegative. Each CDR3 is given with its conserved first and last residue. D genes are given only for firm matches. Size is omitted from some rows. Given values are once, few, many or a class for expanded clones.

TRBJ1-1	NA	TRBV11-3	NA	CASSGRTGSTEAFF	TGTGCCAGCAGCGGAAGAACAGGGAGCACTGAAGCTTTCTTT
TRBJ2-3	TRBD2	TRBV14	once	CASSLLSGLAVTDTQYF	TGTGCCAGCAGCCTCCTTTCGGGACTAGCGGTCACAGATACGCAGTATTTT
TRBJ2-1	TRBD2	TRBV2	NA	CASSEPPGLAGGEQFF	TGTGCCAGCAGTGAACCCCCTGGACTAGCGGGAGGGGAGCAGTTCTTC
TRBJ2-7	NA	TRBV6-1	few	CASSREAGTYEQYF	TGTGCCAGCAGCCGAGAGGCAGGGACCTACGAGCAGTACTTC
TRBJ2-3	NA	TRBV7-2	NA	CASSFTGVQDTQYF	TGTGCCAGCAGCTTTACGGGGGTCCAAGATACGCAGTATTTT
TRBJ1-5	TRBD1	TRBV2	few	CASSETGVGQPQHF	TGTGCCAGCAGCGAGACAGGGGTTGGTCAGCCCCAGCATTTT
TRBJ2-7	TRBD1	TRBV27	NA	CASGPRGRGYEQYF	TGTGCCAGCGGCCCCAGGGGGCGCGGGTACGAGCAGTACTTC
TRBJ2-2	NA	TRBV11-3	NA	CASSLEMRDPENTGELFF	TGTGCCAGCAGCTTAGAAATGCGAGATCCTGAGAACACCGGGGAGCTGTTTTTT
TRBJ1-5	NA	TRBV6-6	NA	CASSYSPAADNQPQHF	TGTGCCAGCAGTTACTCCCCGGCGGCGGACAATCAGCCCCAGCATTTT
TRBJ2-7	NA	TRBV19	NA	CASSMTSAGSSRYF	TGTGCCAGTAGTATGACCTCTGCGGGATCCTCCAGGTACTTC
TRBJ1-2	NA	TRBV7-9	NA	CASSGGLHGKTYGYTF	TGTGCCAGCAGCGGGGGACTACATGGAAAGACCTATGGCTACACCTTC
TRBJ1-1	NA	TRBV9	NA	CASSVVGGDGNTEAFF	TGTGCCAGCAGCGTAGTGGGAGGGGATGGGAACACTGAAGCTTTCTTT
TRBJ2-5	NA	TRBV5-6	once	CASSWALFQETQYF	TGTGCCAGCAGCTGGGCCCTGTTCCAAGAGACCCAGTACTTC
TRBJ2-7	TRBD1	TRBV14	NA	CASSRTGGTYEQYF	TGTGCCAGCAGCCGAACAGGGGGTACCTACGAGCAGTACTTC
TRBJ2-5	TRBD2	TRBV4-2	NA	CASSQGSTAGVGTQYF	TGTGCCAGCAGCCAAGGATCGACAGCGGGAGTTGGTACCCAGTACTTC
TRBJ1-2	NA	TRBV28	NA	CASSLLNHPSSSGYTF	TGTGCCAGCAGTTTGCTTAATCACCCCAGCTCTAGTGGCTACACCTTC
TRBJ2-1	NA	TRBV7-6	NA	CASSLGQDEQFF	TGTGCCAGCAGCTTAGGACAGGATGAGCAGTTCTTC
TRBJ1-1	NA	TRBV5-4	NA	CASRSTGISTEAFF	TGTGCCAGCAGAAGTACAGGGATCTCCACTGAAGCTTTCTTT
TRBJ1-5	NA	TRBV28	NA	CASSFKQSNQPQHF	TGTGCCAGCAGTTTTAAACAGTCAAATCAGCCCCAGCATTTT
TRBJ2-3	TRBD2	TRBV30	NA	CAWSVGGLAGKTDTQYF	TGTGCCTGGAGCGTAGGGGGACTAGCGGGAAAGACAGATACGCAGTATTTT
TRBJ2-1	NA	TRBV18	NA	CASSPQHPSGEQFF	TGTGCCAGCTCACCACAACACCCTAGTGGTGAGCAGTTCTTC
TRBJ1-3	NA	TRBV6-5	NA	CASSRSSGNTIYF	TGTGCCAGCAGTCGGTCCTCTGGAAACACCATATATTTT